These T cell receptor beta chains were read from a single sample in a study of blood T cells in healthy people across ages. Via MiXCR, TCRdb re-called the 5' RACE reads, giving one row per CDR3 protein. The sample lists 1.5 million to 2 million distinct CDR3 sequences, 28% seen once, with 6.5% to 8.5% in the top ten. Sequenced material: blood. These receptors were collected from a woman aged 25 to 39 in good health. Each CDR3 is given with its conserved first and last residue. A D gene is named only where the DNA matches it firmly. Expanded clones get a size class; other rows say once, few or many, or leave the size out.

V: TRBV5-1
J: TRBJ2-7
D: TRBD1
size: many
CDR3: CASSLTGTAFAYEQYF
DNA: TGCGCCAGCAGTCTTACGGGGACAGCTTTCGCCTACGAGCAGTACTTC

V: TRBV7-3
J: TRBJ2-1
D: NA
size: NA
CDR3: CASSFTQGAEQFF
DNA: TGTGCCAGCAGCTTCACACAGGGTGCTGAGCAGTTCTTC

V: TRBV7-9
J: TRBJ2-3
D: NA
size: NA
CDR3: CASSLALGRTDTQYF
DNA: TGTGCCAGCAGCTTAGCCCTAGGCCGCACAGATACGCAGTATTTT

V: TRBV30
J: TRBJ1-5
D: NA
size: few
CDR3: CAWRSGSNQPQHF
DNA: TGTGCCTGGAGATCAGGGAGCAATCAGCCCCAGCATTTT

V: TRBV7-2
J: TRBJ1-6
D: NA
size: NA
CDR3: CASSFGVTYNSPLHF
DNA: TGTGCCAGCAGCTTCGGTGTAACCTATAATTCACCCCTCCACTTT

V: TRBV7-9
J: TRBJ2-1
D: NA
size: NA
CDR3: CASSLAADLYNEQFF
DNA: TGTGCCAGCAGCTTAGCAGCGGACCTCTACAATGAGCAGTTCTTC

V: TRBV28
J: TRBJ1-6
D: TRBD1
size: NA
CDR3: CASSPPGQGPSPLHF
DNA: TGTGCCAGCAGTCCCCCGGGACAGGGCCCTTCACCCCTCCACTTT

V: TRBV18
J: TRBJ2-3
D: NA
size: many
CDR3: CASSQDAKWTDTQYF
DNA: TGTGCCAGCTCACAGGACGCGAAATGGACAGATACGCAGTATTTT

V: TRBV5-5
J: TRBJ2-3
D: NA
size: NA
CDR3: CASSLRSTTDTQYF
DNA: TGTGCCAGCAGCTTGAGGAGTACAACGGATACGCAGTATTTT

V: TRBV20-1
J: TRBJ2-7
D: TRBD2
size: NA
CDR3: CSAAPGEGSYEQYF
DNA: TGCAGTGCGGCACCGGGGGAGGGGTCCTACGAGCAGTACTTC

V: TRBV7-2
J: TRBJ1-3
D: NA
size: few
CDR3: CASSLDVDIGNTIYF
DNA: TGTGCCAGCAGCTTAGATGTGGACATTGGAAACACCATATATTTT

V: TRBV5-1
J: TRBJ1-1
D: NA
size: NA
CDR3: CASSLASTGRRNTEAFF
DNA: TGCGCCAGCAGCTTGGCTTCTACGGGACGAAGAAACACTGAAGCTTTCTTT

V: TRBV11-2
J: TRBJ2-1
D: NA
size: NA
CDR3: CASSLVGGGAHNEQFF
DNA: TGTGCCAGCAGCTTAGTCGGTGGGGGGGCCCACAATGAGCAGTTCTTC

V: TRBV2
J: TRBJ1-6
D: TRBD1
size: NA
CDR3: CASNPGTGLNSPLHF
DNA: TGTGCCAGCAACCCCGGGACAGGGCTTAATTCACCCCTCCACTTT

V: TRBV5-1
J: TRBJ2-1
D: NA
size: few
CDR3: CASSKTEFNEQFF
DNA: TGCGCCAGCAGCAAGACAGAATTCAATGAGCAGTTCTTC

V: TRBV19
J: TRBJ1-4
D: NA
size: NA
CDR3: CASSIEAITREKLFF
DNA: TGTGCCAGTAGTATAGAAGCGATAACCCGTGAAAAACTGTTTTTT

V: TRBV9
J: TRBJ2-7
D: TRBD2
size: many
CDR3: CASSVLAGSSYEQYF
DNA: TGTGCCAGCAGCGTACTAGCGGGAAGCTCCTACGAGCAGTACTTC

V: TRBV7-2
J: TRBJ2-5
D: NA
size: many
CDR3: CASSPNLGSGETQYF
DNA: TGTGCCAGCAGCCCTAATCTAGGGTCGGGCGAGACCCAGTACTTC

V: TRBV20-1
J: TRBJ2-1
D: TRBD1
size: NA
CDR3: CSARRGRFNEQFF
DNA: TGCAGTGCTAGGAGGGGGCGGTTCAATGAGCAGTTCTTC

V: TRBV7-2
J: TRBJ2-1
D: TRBD2
size: NA
CDR3: CASSLSGGPAYNEQFF
DNA: TGTGCCAGCAGCTTATCGGGAGGACCCGCCTACAATGAGCAGTTCTTC

V: TRBV27
J: TRBJ1-1
D: NA
size: NA
CDR3: CASSLTAGLNTEAFF
DNA: TGTGCCAGCAGTTTGACGGCAGGGTTGAACACTGAAGCTTTCTTT

V: TRBV29-1
J: TRBJ2-7
D: TRBD2
size: few
CDR3: CSPEPGLGDYEQYF
DNA: TGCAGCCCCGAACCGGGACTAGGCGACTACGAGCAGTACTTC

V: TRBV7-2
J: TRBJ2-1
D: NA
size: many
CDR3: CASSYQPDGEQFF
DNA: TGTGCCAGCAGTTACCAACCGGACGGTGAGCAGTTCTTC

V: TRBV6-6
J: TRBJ1-1
D: TRBD1
size: few
CDR3: CASLEAGGGNTEAFF
DNA: TGTGCCAGCTTGGAGGCAGGGGGCGGGAACACTGAAGCTTTCTTT

V: TRBV20-1
J: TRBJ2-5
D: TRBD2
size: few
CDR3: CSARVSWAGGVQETQYF
DNA: TGCAGTGCTAGAGTGAGTTGGGCGGGAGGAGTCCAAGAGACCCAGTACTTC

V: TRBV4-1
J: TRBJ1-1
D: NA
size: NA
CDR3: CASSRREDLNTEAFF
DNA: TGCGCCAGCAGCAGGAGGGAAGATCTGAACACTGAAGCTTTCTTT

V: TRBV7-2
J: TRBJ2-5
D: NA
size: NA
CDR3: CASSSAEGVGLAWETQYF
DNA: TGTGCCAGCAGCTCCGCTGAGGGTGTCGGGTTAGCGTGGGAGACCCAGTACTTC

V: TRBV5-1
J: TRBJ1-2
D: NA
size: NA
CDR3: CASSSAGGNGYTF
DNA: TGCGCCAGCAGCTCCGCGGGGGGTAATGGCTACACCTTC

V: TRBV3-1
J: TRBJ2-3
D: NA
size: once
CDR3: CASSQAGGPSHTQYF
DNA: TGTGCCAGCAGCCAAGCGGGGGGCCCCTCCCATACGCAGTATTTT

V: TRBV4-1
J: TRBJ2-3
D: NA
size: NA
CDR3: CASSLHQSGSYTDTQYF
DNA: TGCGCCAGCAGCCTTCATCAGAGCGGGTCCTACACAGATACGCAGTATTTT

V: TRBV29-1
J: TRBJ2-5
D: NA
size: NA
CDR3: CSVSRGRLETQYF
DNA: TGCAGCGTTTCCCGGGGGCGTCTTGAGACCCAGTACTTC

V: TRBV4-3
J: TRBJ2-3
D: NA
size: few
CDR3: CASSQGGVPSTDTQYF
DNA: TGCGCCAGCAGCCAAGGCGGGGTACCTAGCACAGATACGCAGTATTTT

V: TRBV27
J: TRBJ2-7
D: NA
size: few
CDR3: CASSSWGTDSYEQYF
DNA: TGTGCCAGCAGTTCTTGGGGGACCGACTCCTACGAGCAGTACTTC

V: TRBV7-9
J: TRBJ2-7
D: TRBD2
size: many
CDR3: CASSRTGTLAGNYEQYF
DNA: TGTGCCAGCAGCCGAACTGGGACACTAGCGGGAAACTACGAGCAGTACTTC

V: TRBV2
J: TRBJ2-1
D: NA
size: NA
CDR3: CASTPGQEQFF
DNA: TGTGCCAGCACCCCAGGACAGGAGCAGTTCTTC

V: TRBV12-3/TRBV12-4
J: TRBJ1-1
D: NA
size: many
CDR3: CASSFRVNTEAFF
DNA: TGTGCCAGCAGTTTCCGGGTTAACACTGAAGCTTTCTTT